This paragraph reports one T cell receptor beta chain. The data originate from a study of blood T cell repertoires in COVID-19. This CDR3 has 18 amino acids. V dropped 1 base and J dropped 0; count of bases not matched to a gene: 11. CDR1 is LNHDA, CDR2 SQIVND, per germline (reference sequence). Data came from immunoSEQ multiplex PCR; TCRdb stores just in-frame clones and leaves some out. Of fewer than 140,000 clones in the sample, about 70% are singletons; the top ten hold around 0.92%. The sequencing input was peripheral blood. The chain combines TRBV19 with TRBJ1-1, with 7 bases matching TRBD1. This clonotype was obtained from a human donor with acute or convalescent COVID-19. The donor label of this sample is uncertain. The CDR3 protein is CASSIVQGIPTMNTEAFF. The CDR3 nucleotides read TGTGCCAGTAGTATAGTACAGGGGATCCCTACGATGAACACTGAAGCTTTCTTT.